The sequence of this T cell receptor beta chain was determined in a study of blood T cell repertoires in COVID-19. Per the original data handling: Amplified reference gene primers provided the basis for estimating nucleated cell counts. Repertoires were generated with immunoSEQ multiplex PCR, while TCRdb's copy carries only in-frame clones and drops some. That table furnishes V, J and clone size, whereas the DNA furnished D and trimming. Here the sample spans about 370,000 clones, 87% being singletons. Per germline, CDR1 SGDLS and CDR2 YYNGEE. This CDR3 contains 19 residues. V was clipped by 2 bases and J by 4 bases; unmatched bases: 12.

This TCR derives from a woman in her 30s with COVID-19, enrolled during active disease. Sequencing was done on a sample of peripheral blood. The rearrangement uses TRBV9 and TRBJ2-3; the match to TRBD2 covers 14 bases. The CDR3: CASSVLSGTSGSGADTQYF. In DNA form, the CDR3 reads TGTGCCAGCAGCGTGCTGTCCGGGACTAGCGGGAGTGGCGCAGATACGCAGTATTTT.